The clone carrying this T cell receptor beta chain has just one count. Its cognate antigen is unknown. These data are taken from a study of cytomegalovirus exposure and HLA in healthy donors. Overall study results and limits: As a later analysis showed, several of the most significant clusters appeared to be linked to common viral pathogens. As immune exposure information, only CMV serostatus was available.

The PCR contained 60 Vbeta and 13 Jbeta primers. Clones were sequenced by immunoSEQ multiplex PCR, and TCRdb holds only the in-frame ones, with some missing. The repertoire includes 300,000 or so clones, just under 85% of them detected once, and about 2% sits in the top ten. Healthy bone marrow donors made up the donor group. This TCR derives from a woman in her thirties or forties in good health and CMV-seropositive. The sequenced sample was PBMCs.

The CDR3 loop reads CASSVYQGNTEAFF. CDR3 sequence (DNA): TGTGCCAGCAGTGTTTACCAGGGGAACACTGAAGCTTTCTTT. The J gene is TRBJ1-1, the V gene TRBV2; TRBD1 is a possible D gene (5 bases). V was clipped by 4 bases and J by 1 base, with 10 bases between them. Germline lookup yields CDR1 SNHLY and CDR2 FYNNEI. The CDR3 spans 14 residues. Supplemented by reference TRBV2 and TRBJ1-1, the full variable domain reads EPEVTQTPSHQVTQMGQEVILRCVPISNHLYFYWYRQILGQKVEFLVSFYNNEISEKSEIFDDQFSVERPDGSNFTLKIRSTKLEDSAMYFCASSVYQGNTEAFFGQGTRLTVV.